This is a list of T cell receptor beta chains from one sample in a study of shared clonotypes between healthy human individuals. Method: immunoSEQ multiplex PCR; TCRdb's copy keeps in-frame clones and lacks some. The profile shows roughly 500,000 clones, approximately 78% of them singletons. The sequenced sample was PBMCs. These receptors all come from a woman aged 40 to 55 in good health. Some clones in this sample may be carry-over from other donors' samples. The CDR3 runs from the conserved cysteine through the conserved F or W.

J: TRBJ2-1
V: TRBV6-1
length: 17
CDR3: CASSEYTGQGANNEQFF

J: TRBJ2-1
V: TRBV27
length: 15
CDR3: CASTQTSSPYNEQFF

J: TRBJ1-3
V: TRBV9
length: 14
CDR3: CASSPGHTLNTIYF

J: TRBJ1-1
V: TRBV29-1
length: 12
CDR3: CSAGQQRPGAFF

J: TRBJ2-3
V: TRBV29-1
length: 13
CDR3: CSLKGAFTDTQYF

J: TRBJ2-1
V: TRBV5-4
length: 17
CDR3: CASSYLLFGLSGNEQFF

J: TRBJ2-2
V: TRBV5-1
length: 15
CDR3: CASSPGPRDTGELFF

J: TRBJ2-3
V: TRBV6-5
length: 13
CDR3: CASREMGTDTQYF

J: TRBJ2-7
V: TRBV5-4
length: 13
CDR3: CASSRSGPYEQYF

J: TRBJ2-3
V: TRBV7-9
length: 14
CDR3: CASSPGLATDTQYF

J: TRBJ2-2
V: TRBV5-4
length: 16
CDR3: CASSFHSGRDTGELFF

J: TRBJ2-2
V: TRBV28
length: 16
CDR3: CASSNPGQEITGELFF

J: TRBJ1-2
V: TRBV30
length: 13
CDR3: CAWSVTGVGGYTF

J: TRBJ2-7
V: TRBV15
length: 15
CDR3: CATSAAMAGAYEQYF

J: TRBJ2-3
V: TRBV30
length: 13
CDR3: CAWELAGEDTQYF

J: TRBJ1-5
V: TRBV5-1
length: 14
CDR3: CASSLETGDQPQHF

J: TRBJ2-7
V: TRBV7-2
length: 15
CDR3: CASSHETISSYEQYF

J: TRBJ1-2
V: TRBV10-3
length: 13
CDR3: CAISFGTGQGYTF

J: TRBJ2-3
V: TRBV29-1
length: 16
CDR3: CSVVPFRRASTDTQYF

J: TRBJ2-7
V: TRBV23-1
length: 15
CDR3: CASSHGASETYEQYF

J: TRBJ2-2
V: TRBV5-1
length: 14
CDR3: CASSQTGNTGELFF

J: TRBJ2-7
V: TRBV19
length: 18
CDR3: CASSLRDFGNLEAYEQYF

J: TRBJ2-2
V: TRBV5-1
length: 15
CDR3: CASSLVGFNTGELFF

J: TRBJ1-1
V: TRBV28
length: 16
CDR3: CASSSADRGLSTEAFF

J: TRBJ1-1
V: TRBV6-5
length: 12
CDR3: CASSGQGAEAFF

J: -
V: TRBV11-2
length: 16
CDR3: CASSRPGTDPQETQYF

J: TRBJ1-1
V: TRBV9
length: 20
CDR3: CASSVGRPTGTGGRDTEAFF

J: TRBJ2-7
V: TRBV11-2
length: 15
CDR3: CASSLAQGMSYEQYF

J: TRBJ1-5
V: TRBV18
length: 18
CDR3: CASSATERARGSNQPQHF

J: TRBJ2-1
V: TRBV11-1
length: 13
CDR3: CASSLVRNNEQFF

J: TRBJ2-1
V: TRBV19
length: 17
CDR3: CASSTPLAGRSYNEQFF

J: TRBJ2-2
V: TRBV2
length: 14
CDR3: CASSPGPNTGELFF

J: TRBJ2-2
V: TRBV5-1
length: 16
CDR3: CASSLSSSPYTGELFF

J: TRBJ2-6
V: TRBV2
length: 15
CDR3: CASSEPGSGANVLTF

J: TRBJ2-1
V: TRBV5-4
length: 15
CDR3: CASSLAGGLYNEQFF

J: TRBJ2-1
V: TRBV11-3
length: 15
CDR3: CASSILAGSYNEQFF

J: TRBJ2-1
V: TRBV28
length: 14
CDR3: CASSLGRAYNEQFF

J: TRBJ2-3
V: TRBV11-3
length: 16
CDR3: CASSLGLSGSGNTQYF

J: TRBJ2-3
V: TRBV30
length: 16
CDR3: CAWRGSRGDGTDTQYF

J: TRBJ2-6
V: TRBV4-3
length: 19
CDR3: CASSRRLAGAASGANVLTF

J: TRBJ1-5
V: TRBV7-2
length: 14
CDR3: CASSFDQSNQPQHF